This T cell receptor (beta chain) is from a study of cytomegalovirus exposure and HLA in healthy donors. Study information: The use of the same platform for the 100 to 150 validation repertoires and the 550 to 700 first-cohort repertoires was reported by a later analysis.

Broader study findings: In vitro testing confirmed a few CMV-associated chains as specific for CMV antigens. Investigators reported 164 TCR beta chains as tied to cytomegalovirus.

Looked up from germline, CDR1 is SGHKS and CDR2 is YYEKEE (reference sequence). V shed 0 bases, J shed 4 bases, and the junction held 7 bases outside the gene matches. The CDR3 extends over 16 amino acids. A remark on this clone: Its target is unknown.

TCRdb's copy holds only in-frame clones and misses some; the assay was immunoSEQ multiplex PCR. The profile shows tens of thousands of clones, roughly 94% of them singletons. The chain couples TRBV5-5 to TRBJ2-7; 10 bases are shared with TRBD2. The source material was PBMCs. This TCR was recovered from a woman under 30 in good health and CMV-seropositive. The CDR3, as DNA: TGTGCCAGCAGCTTGGCCAGGCTAGCGGGAGTTTACGAGCAGTACTTC. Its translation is CASSLARLAGVYEQYF.